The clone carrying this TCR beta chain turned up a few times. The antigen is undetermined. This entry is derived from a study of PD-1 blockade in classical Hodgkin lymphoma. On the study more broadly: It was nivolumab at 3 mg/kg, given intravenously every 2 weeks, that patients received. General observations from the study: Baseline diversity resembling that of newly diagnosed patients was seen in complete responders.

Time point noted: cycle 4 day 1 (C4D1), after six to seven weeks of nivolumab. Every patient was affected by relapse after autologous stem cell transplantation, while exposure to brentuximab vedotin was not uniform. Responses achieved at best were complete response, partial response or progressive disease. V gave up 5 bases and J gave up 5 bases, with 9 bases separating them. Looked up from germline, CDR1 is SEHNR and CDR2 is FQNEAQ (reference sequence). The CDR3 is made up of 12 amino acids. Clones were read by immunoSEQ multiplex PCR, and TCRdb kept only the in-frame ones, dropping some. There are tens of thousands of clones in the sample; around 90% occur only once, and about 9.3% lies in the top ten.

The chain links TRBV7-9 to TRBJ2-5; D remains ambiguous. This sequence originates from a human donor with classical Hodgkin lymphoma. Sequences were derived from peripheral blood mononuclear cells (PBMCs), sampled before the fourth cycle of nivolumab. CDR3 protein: CASSAPWETQYF. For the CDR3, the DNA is TGTGCCAGCAGCGCACCTTGGGAGACCCAGTACTTC.